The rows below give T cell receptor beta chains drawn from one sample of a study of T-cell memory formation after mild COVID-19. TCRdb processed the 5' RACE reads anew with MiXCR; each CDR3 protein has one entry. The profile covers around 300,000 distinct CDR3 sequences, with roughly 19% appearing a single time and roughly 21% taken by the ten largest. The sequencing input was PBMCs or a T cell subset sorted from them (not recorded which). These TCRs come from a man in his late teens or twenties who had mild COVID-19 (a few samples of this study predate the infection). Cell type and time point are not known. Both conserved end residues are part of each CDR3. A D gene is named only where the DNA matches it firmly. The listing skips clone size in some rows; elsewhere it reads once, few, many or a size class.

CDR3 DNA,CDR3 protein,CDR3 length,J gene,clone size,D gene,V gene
TGTGCCAGCAGCTTAACAGGGGCAGATGGCTACACCTTC,CASSLTGADGYTF,13,TRBJ1-2,few,TRBD1,TRBV7-2
TGTGCCAGCAGCTCCCAGGGCGGACCCGGGGAGCTGTTTTTT,CASSSQGGPGELFF,14,TRBJ2-2,many,-,TRBV7-9
TGCAGCCTTGCCCCGGACGGGACCCAGTACTTC,CSLAPDGTQYF,11,TRBJ2-5,-,-,TRBV29-1
TGTGCCAGCAGCCAGAACACAGGGGGGAACGGGGAGCTGTTTTTT,CASSQNTGGNGELFF,15,TRBJ2-2,few,TRBD1,TRBV6-1
TGCGCCAGCTCACGGACTAGCGGTGTAGAGACCCAGTACTTC,CASSRTSGVETQYF,14,TRBJ2-5,-,TRBD2,TRBV5-1
TGTGCCAGCAGTCAGACAGGGGTCAGTTTGGGATTCGGAAACATTCAGTACTTC,CASSQTGVSLGFGNIQYF,18,TRBJ2-4,-,TRBD1,TRBV7-2
TGTGCCACCAGTGCCTCGAGGGGGACTAGCGGGGCATACCCCAATGAGCAGTTCTTC,CATSASRGTSGAYPNEQFF,19,TRBJ2-1,few,TRBD2,TRBV24-1
TGTGCCAGCAGCTCCACCAAAAACATTCAGTACTTC,CASSSTKNIQYF,12,TRBJ2-4,-,-,TRBV5-6
TGTGCCAGCAGTTTACTCGGGGCGGTCACCGGGGAGCTGTTTTTT,CASSLLGAVTGELFF,15,TRBJ2-2,few,-,TRBV27
TGTGCCAGCAGCTTAGCGCCCGGGACAGGGTATGGCTACACCTTC,CASSLAPGTGYGYTF,15,TRBJ1-2,-,TRBD1,TRBV7-6
TGTGCCAGCAGCCCAAGCGGGGGGCTGGAGACCCAGTACTTC,CASSPSGGLETQYF,14,TRBJ2-5,many,TRBD2,TRBV7-2
TGCGCCAGCAGCCAGGTGGGGAGGGCTGACGAGCAGTACTTC,CASSQVGRADEQYF,14,TRBJ2-7,-,TRBD2,TRBV4-1
TGTGCCAGCAGCTTAGGGAACAGGGACGCAGATACGCAGTATTTT,CASSLGNRDADTQYF,15,TRBJ2-3,-,-,TRBV11-2